This T cell receptor beta chain came from a study of T cells in Graves' hyperthyroidism and ophthalmopathy. Researchers amplified the TCR beta CDR3 regions from RNA transcripts. TCR CDR3 regions were first amplified by RT-PCR with HTBI primers. One entry per CDR3 protein results from TCRdb running MiXCR on the multiplex PCR reads. The sample lists 700,000 to 850,000 distinct CDR3 sequences; about a third were seen once. V lost 4 bases to trimming and J lost 4 bases, with 14 bases between them. Per germline, CDR1 SGHDT and CDR2 YYEEEE. The CDR3 consists of 14 residues. The rearrangement links TRBV5-6 to TRBJ1-1; D not resolved. Sequencing used blood. The sequence was collected from a woman aged 40 to 55 with Graves' hyperthyroidism. The CDR3 loop is CASSLVRKSTEAFF. As DNA, the CDR3 is TGTGCCAGCAGCCTAGTTAGAAAGAGCACTGAAGCTTTCTTT.